The text below deals with one T cell receptor beta chain. These data are taken from a study of blood T cell repertoires in COVID-19. Whole-study context: Acute and convalescent COVID-19 samples came from the United States, Italy and Spain. PBMCs, B-cell-depleted T cells, or T cells were the source of the cDNA or gDNA that made up the material.

V was clipped by 0 bases and J by 3 bases, with 11 bases between them. Per the germline V gene, CDR1 is MNHEY and CDR2 is SMNVEV (reference sequence). The CDR3 is 15 amino acids. In the original processing: Amplification with reference gene primers provided the estimates of nucleated cell counts. Measured with immunoSEQ multiplex PCR; TCRdb has only the in-frame clones, and not every one. The V and J calls and clone size come from that table; D and trimming were worked out from the DNA. The sample gives about 99,000 clones, around 88% of which show up once; around 3.2% is in the top ten. The chain uses TRBV27 and TRBJ1-1; D remains unclear. The receptor's source is a human donor in a cohort sampled during active COVID-19. The material sequenced was peripheral blood. The CDR3 protein is CASSLSRRPDTEAFF. The CDR3 nucleotides are TGTGCCAGCAGTTTATCGCGTCGCCCGGACACTGAAGCTTTCTTT.